The sequence of this TCR beta chain was determined in a study of blood T cell repertoires in COVID-19. Turning to the study itself: PBMCs, B-cell-depleted T cells, or T cells were the source of the cDNA or gDNA that made up the material.

This clone has just one count. This specimen includes other DNA sequences encoding the same CDR3. Cohort 3 donors counted as recovered after two negative PCRs, clearance, or resolved symptoms. In the original analysis: Amplification of reference gene primers provided the estimated nucleated cell counts. Clones were sequenced by immunoSEQ multiplex PCR, and TCRdb holds only the in-frame ones, with some missing. That table furnishes V, J and clone size, whereas the DNA furnished D and trimming. The sample lists a few hundred thousand clones, roughly 90% occurring once. Material: PBMCs or T cells enriched from blood (not recorded which). The receptor comes from a woman aged 40 to 50 who had recovered from COVID-19.

The CDR3 DNA follows: TGTGCCAGCAGCCAAGGGAGGGGGCGAGAGACCCAGTACTTC. This sequence encodes CASSQGRGRETQYF. The J gene is TRBJ2-5, the V gene TRBV4-2; the D gene is possibly TRBD1 (7 bases). In germline, CDR1 is LGHNA, CDR2 YNFKEQ. V was clipped by 1 base and J by 4 bases, with 10 bases between them. The CDR3 is 14 amino acids.